One and the same sample provided the 10 T cell receptor beta chains below, sequenced in a study of blood T cell dynamics during melanoma immunotherapy. Produced via immunoSEQ multiplex PCR; TCRdb's table is partial and in-frame only. The table records 15,000 to 20,000 clones, less than 95% of them present only once. The time point: week 3, after first cycle of checkpoint inhibitor. Material: effector memory CD8+ T cells from blood, obtained from a patient treated with checkpoint blockade. These receptors were collected from a human donor with melanoma.

V usage is TRBV28 and J usage is TRBJ2-3; D is perhaps TRBD1 or TRBD2 (5 bases each). This CDR3 has 15 amino acids. Trimming removed 1 base at V and 2 bases at J, with 10 bases between. Germline CDR1 and CDR2: MDHEN and SYDVKM. For the CDR3, the DNA is TGTGCCAGCAGTTTATTGGGGGAGTCCACAGATACGCAGTATTTT. It translates to CASSLLGESTDTQYF.

J is TRBJ2-3 and V is TRBV7-9; the match to TRBD2 covers 7 bases. Trimming at V came to 5 bases and at J to 1 base, leaving 6 bases not matched to a gene. Germline CDR1 reads SEHNR; CDR2 reads FQNEAQ (reference sequence). The CDR3 length is 15 residues. CDR3 in DNA: TGTGCCAGCAGCCCTGGGAGGGAACGCACAGATACGCAGTATTTT. It encodes CASSPGRERTDTQYF.

The genes are TRBV7-9 and TRBJ2-3; D is uncertain. Per germline, CDR1 SEHNR and CDR2 FQNEAQ (reference sequence). This CDR3 has 12 amino acids. V lost 5 bases to trimming and J lost 0 bases, with 3 bases between them. The CDR3 loop is CASSVSTDTQYF. The DNA of the CDR3 is TGTGCCAGCAGCGTAAGCACAGATACGCAGTATTTT.

This chain links TRBV6-6 with TRBJ2-1, with D uncertain. CDR3 size: 12 residues. The V gene lost 6 bases and the J gene lost 7 bases, with 10 bases spanning the gap. In germline, CDR1 is MNHNY, CDR2 SVGAGI (reference sequence). The CDR3 spells CASSPSRNEQFF. The CDR3, as DNA: TGTGCCAGCAGCCCCTCTCGTAATGAGCAGTTCTTC.

This chain links TRBV29-1 with TRBJ2-7; 9 positions agree with TRBD1. Germline lookup yields CDR1 SQVTM and CDR2 ANQGSEA. CDR3 size: 14 residues. Germline trimming cut 6 bases from V and 2 bases from J; bases unmatched to any gene: 8. The CDR3 loop is CSVVTGTGPYEQYF. CDR3 bases: TGCAGCGTCGTTACCGGGACAGGGCCCTACGAGCAGTACTTC.

This clone appeared a few times. V gene TRBV14 combines with J gene TRBJ2-7; possibly TRBD1 for D (5 bases). The germline V gene encodes CDR1 SGHDN and CDR2 FVKESK. V lost 2 bases and J lost 6, with 11 bases in between. This CDR3 has 13 residues. This CDR3 is CASSQFSGIEQYF. The CDR3 bases are TGTGCCAGCAGCCAATTTTCAGGGATCGAGCAGTACTTC.

The rearrangement links TRBV27 to TRBJ2-1; D might be TRBD2 (5 bases). Germline V gives CDR1 MNHEY, CDR2 SMNVEV (reference sequence). CDR3 length: 13 residues. Trimming shortened V by 8 bases and J by 2 bases, and 10 bases separated the two germline ends. CDR3 amino acids: CASQSGPYNEQFF. The CDR3 region has the DNA TGTGCCAGCCAGAGCGGCCCCTACAATGAGCAGTTCTTC.

The chain combines TRBV4-1 with TRBJ1-1; D unclear. Germline V CDR1 and CDR2: MGHRA, YSYEKL. V lost 1 base and J 3 bases, leaving 9 bases between the germline ends. The CDR3 sequence is 14 residues long. The chain's CDR3 is CASSQGAPYTEAFF. The DNA for the CDR3 is TGCGCCAGCAGCCAAGGGGCCCCTTACACTGAAGCTTTCTTT.

V usage is TRBV5-6 and J usage is TRBJ1-5; D is undetermined. This CDR3 region has 12 residues. Germline lookup yields CDR1 SGHDT and CDR2 YYEEEE. Trimming removed 0 bases at V and 5 bases at J, with 3 bases between. CDR3 coding DNA: TGTGCCAGCAGCTTGGGTTATCAGCCCCAGCATTTT. Translating it yields CASSLGYQPQHF.

The chain joins TRBV9 to TRBJ2-5, with 12 bases lining up with TRBD2. Germline trimming cut 6 bases from V and 0 bases from J; bases unmatched to any gene: 6. This CDR3 has 16 amino acids. Germline V lookup: CDR1 SGDLS, CDR2 YYNGEE. CDR3 protein: CASTPGTSGYQETQYF. CDR3 coding DNA: TGTGCCAGCACCCCCGGGACTAGCGGGTACCAAGAGACCCAGTACTTC.